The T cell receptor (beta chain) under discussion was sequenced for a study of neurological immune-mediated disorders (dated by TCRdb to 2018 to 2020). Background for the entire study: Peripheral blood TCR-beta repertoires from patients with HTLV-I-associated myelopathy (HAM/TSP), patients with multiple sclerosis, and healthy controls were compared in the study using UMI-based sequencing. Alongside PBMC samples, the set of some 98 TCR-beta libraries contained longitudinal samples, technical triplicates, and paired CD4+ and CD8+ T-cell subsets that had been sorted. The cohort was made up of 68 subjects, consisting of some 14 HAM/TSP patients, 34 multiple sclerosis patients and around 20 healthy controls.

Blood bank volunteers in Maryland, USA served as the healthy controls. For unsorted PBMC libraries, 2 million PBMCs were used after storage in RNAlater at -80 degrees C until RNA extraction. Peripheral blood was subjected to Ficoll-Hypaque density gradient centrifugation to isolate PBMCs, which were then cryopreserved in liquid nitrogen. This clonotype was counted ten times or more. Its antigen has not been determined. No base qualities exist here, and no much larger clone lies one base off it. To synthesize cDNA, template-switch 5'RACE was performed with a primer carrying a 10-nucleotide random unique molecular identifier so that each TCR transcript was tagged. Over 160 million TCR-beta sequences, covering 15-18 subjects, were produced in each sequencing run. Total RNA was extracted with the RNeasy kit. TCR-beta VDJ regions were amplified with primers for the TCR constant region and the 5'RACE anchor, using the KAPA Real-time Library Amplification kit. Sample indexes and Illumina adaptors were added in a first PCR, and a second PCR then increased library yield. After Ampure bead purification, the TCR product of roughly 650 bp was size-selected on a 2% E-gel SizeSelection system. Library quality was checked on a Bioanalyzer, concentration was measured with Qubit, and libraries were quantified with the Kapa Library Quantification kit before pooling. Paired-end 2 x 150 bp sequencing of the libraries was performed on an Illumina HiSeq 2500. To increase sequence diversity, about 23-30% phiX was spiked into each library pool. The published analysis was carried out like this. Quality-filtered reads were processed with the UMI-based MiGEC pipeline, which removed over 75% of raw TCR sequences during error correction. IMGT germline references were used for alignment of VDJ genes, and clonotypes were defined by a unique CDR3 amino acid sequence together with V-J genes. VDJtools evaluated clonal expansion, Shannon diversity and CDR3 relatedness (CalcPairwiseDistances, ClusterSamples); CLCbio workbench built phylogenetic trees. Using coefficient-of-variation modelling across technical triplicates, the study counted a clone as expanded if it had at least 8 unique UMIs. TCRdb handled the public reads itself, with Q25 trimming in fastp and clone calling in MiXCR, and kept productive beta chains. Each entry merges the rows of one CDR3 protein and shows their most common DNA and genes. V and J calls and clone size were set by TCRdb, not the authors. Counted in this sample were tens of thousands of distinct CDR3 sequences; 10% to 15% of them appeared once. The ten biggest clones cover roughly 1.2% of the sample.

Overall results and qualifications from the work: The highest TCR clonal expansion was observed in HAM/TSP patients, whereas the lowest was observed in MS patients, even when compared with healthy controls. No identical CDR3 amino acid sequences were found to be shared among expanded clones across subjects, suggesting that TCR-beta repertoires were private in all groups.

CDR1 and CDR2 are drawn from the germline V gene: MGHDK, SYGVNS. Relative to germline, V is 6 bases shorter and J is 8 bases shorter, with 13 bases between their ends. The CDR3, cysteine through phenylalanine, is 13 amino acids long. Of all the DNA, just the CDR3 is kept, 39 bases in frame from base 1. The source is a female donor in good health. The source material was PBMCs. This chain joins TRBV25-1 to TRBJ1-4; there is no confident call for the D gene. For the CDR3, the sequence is CASSTAFGEKLFF. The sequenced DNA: TGTGCCAGCAGCACTGCTTTCGGGGAAAAACTGTTTTTT.